These 18 T cell receptor beta chains were sequenced from one sample in a study of vaccination and CD4 T cells after COVID-19. Sequenced with the Oncomine TCR Beta short-read assay was DNA taken from cultured CD4+ T cells. TCRdb re-derived calls from the PCR reads in MiXCR, one entry per CDR3 protein. Of some 12,000 distinct CDR3 sequences listed, 45% to 55% are singletons. This sample's treatment: approximately 10-day PBMC culture with coronavirus spike peptide pools or control peptides (ViraFEST assay). What these receptors recognize is not known. The sequences come from cultured CD4+ T cells from blood, collected after SARS-CoV-2 vaccination. The receptor source for this set is a human donor with COVID-19.

This chain uses TRBV6-5 with TRBJ2-5; perhaps TRBD1 as D (5 bases). The CDR3 length is 16 residues. CDR1 and CDR2 (germline): MNHEY, SVGAGI. The V end lost 0 bases, the J end lost 1 base, and 12 bases lay between the germline ends. For the CDR3, the DNA is TGTGCCAGCAGTTACTCGATCTCAACAGGCCAAGAGACCCAGTACTTC. Translation gives CASSYSISTGQETQYF.

This clonotype was seen a few times. The rearrangement joins TRBV30 to TRBJ2-7, with D possibly being TRBD1 (6 bases). The CDR3 is made up of 14 amino acids. Trimming took off 1 base at V and 4 bases at J, with 14 bases between the two ends. The germline CDR1 and CDR2 sequences are GTSNPN and SVGIG (reference sequence). The CDR3 spells CAWSAYRVRYEQYF. DNA for the CDR3: TGTGCCTGGAGTGCCTACAGGGTTAGGTACGAGCAGTACTTC.

The table lists this clonotype with a few counts. The gene calls are TRBV28 and TRBJ1-2; D not certain. Trimming took off 6 bases at V and 8 bases at J, with 19 bases between the two ends. Per germline, CDR1 MDHEN and CDR2 SYDVKM. The CDR3 is 14 residues long. The CDR3 protein is CASSPPPSIGGYTF. CDR3 DNA: TGTGCCAGCAGCCCTCCCCCGTCAATCGGAGGCTACACCTTC.

The V gene is TRBV6-5, the J gene TRBJ2-5; D gene ambiguous. The CDR3 sequence is 14 residues long. V dropped 0 bases and J dropped 4 bases, with 9 bases sitting between them. The germline CDR1 and CDR2 sequences are MNHEY and SVGAGI. CDR3 region: CASSYSSIGETQYF. For the CDR3, the DNA is TGTGCCAGCAGTTACTCGAGTATCGGAGAGACCCAGTACTTC.

The CDR3 here is CASSSLQGDQETQYF. In DNA, the CDR3 is TGCGCCAGCAGCTCCCTACAGGGGGACCAAGAGACCCAGTACTTC. The chain has TRBV5-1 and TRBJ2-5, with 8 bases matching TRBD1. Germline V gene lookup returns CDR1 SGHRS and CDR2 YFSETQ. V dropped 3 bases and J dropped 0; count of bases not matched to a gene: 4. The CDR3 extends over 15 amino acids.

This clonotype has more than one count but fewer than ten. The chain recombines TRBV7-2 with TRBJ2-3; 7 positions agree with TRBD2. The ends lost 1 base at V and 3 bases at J; junction bases unmatched: 1. CDR3 length equals 14 residues. Germline lookup yields CDR1 SGHTA and CDR2 FQGNSA. The CDR3 loop reads CASSLGRETDTQYF. In DNA, the CDR3 is TGTGCCAGCAGCTTAGGGCGGGAGACAGATACGCAGTATTTT. The full variable domain, rest sourced from reference TRBV7-2 and TRBJ2-3, is GAGVSQSPSNKVTEKGKDVELRCDPISGHTALYWYRQSLGQGLEFLIYFQGNSAPDKSGLPSDRFSAERTGGSVSTLTIQRTQQEDSAVYLCASSLGRETDTQYFGPGTRLTVL.

This chain joins TRBV7-9 and TRBJ2-5; TRBD1 matches 9 bases. Germline V gene sequence: CDR1 SEHNR, CDR2 FQNEAQ (reference sequence). CDR3 length equals 16 residues. With 4 bases clipped from V and 4 bases from J, the junction kept 10 bases outside the gene matches. CDR3: CASSSSVWDRAETQYF. CDR3 bases: TGTGCCAGCAGCTCGAGTGTTTGGGACAGGGCAGAGACCCAGTACTTC.

Remarks on this clonotype: One end of the junction varies from germline; a read error may be responsible. The chain employs TRBV7-2 and TRBJ1-4; D perhaps matches TRBD1 (6 bases). Germline V gene sequence: CDR1 SGHTA, CDR2 FQGNSA. The CDR3 totals 13 residues. For the CDR3, the DNA is TGTGCCAACAGCTCCCTCAGGGGTGAAAAACTGTTTTTT. Translation: CANSSLRGEKLFF.

The rearrangement links TRBV7-9 to TRBJ2-2; 7 bases agree with TRBD2. From germline, CDR1 is SEHNR and CDR2 FQNEAQ (reference sequence). The J segment lost 2 bases and the V segment lost 1 base, leaving 4 bases of the junction unmatched. The CDR3 covers 16 residues. As DNA, the CDR3 is TGTGCCAGCAGCTTAGTCCGGGGGGAAAACACCGGGGAGCTGTTTTTT. Protein: CASSLVRGENTGELFF.

This clonotype showed up just a few times. The chain combines TRBV6-1 with TRBJ1-5; a possible D gene is TRBD1 (6 bases). The germline CDR1 and CDR2 sequences are MNHNS and SASEGT. The CDR3 has 15 amino acids. Trimming removed 6 bases from V and 2 bases from J, with 14 bases in between. The CDR3 protein is CASSRSTGGNQPQHF. DNA of the CDR3: TGTGCCAGCAGCCGCTCGACAGGAGGCAATCAGCCCCAGCATTTT.

This clonotype was seen more than once but under ten times. The chain links TRBV20-1 to TRBJ2-7, with 9 bases fitting TRBD2. Trimming took 0 bases from V and 2 from J; bases not matched to a gene: 5. Germline lookup yields CDR1 DFQATT and CDR2 SNEGSKA (reference sequence). This CDR3 is 15 amino acids long. Written as DNA, the CDR3 is TGCAGTGCTAGAGATCCTAGCGGGGACCCCTACGAGCAGTACTTC. This encodes CSARDPSGDPYEQYF.

V gene TRBV6-1 combines with J gene TRBJ1-5; no reliable D call. Germline-derived CDR1 and CDR2 are MNHNS and SASEGT. Trimming cost V 4 bases and J 1 base, with 5 bases left between them. The CDR3 is 13 amino acids. In nucleotides, the CDR3 is TGTGCCAGCAGTGCCGGGAGCAATCAGCCCCAGCATTTT. Translation gives CASSAGSNQPQHF.

The chain joins TRBV6-2 or TRBV6-3 to TRBJ2-7; 14 nucleotides align to TRBD2. Germline values: CDR1 MNHEY, CDR2 SVGEGT. This CDR3 region has 17 residues. The V segment lost 4 bases and the J segment 2 bases; nucleotides outside the gene matches: 7. The CDR3 protein is CASSWGLAGALTYEQYF. DNA for the CDR3: TGTGCCAGCAGTTGGGGACTAGCGGGGGCCCTTACCTACGAGCAGTACTTC.

V and J are TRBV15 and TRBJ1-4; D is perhaps TRBD1 (6 bases). Trimming shortened V by 3 bases and J by 4 bases, and 18 bases separated the two germline ends. This CDR3 is built from 17 residues. Germline CDR1 reads LNHNV; CDR2 reads YYDKDF (reference sequence). This CDR3 reads CATSRERGASVNEKLFF. The DNA of the CDR3 is TGTGCCACCAGCAGGGAGCGGGGGGCCAGTGTTAATGAAAAACTGTTTTTT.

CDR3 sequence: CASSPTRDSSYGYTF. The CDR3 bases are TGTGCCAGCAGTCCGACCCGCGACAGTTCCTATGGCTACACCTTC. The chain employs TRBV27 and TRBJ1-2; D is possibly TRBD1 (5 bases). Trimming left V 5 bases short and J 4 bases short, with 17 bases between. CDR1 and CDR2 from the germline V gene are MNHEY and SMNVEV (reference sequence). The CDR3 consists of 15 residues.

This chain joins TRBV20-1 and TRBJ2-5; unclear D gene. Per germline, CDR1 DFQATT and CDR2 SNEGSKA (reference sequence). The V and J ends lost 5 bases and 1 base respectively, with 11 bases between them. CDR3 length equals 13 residues. Here the CDR3 reads CSAGRAAQETQYF. CDR3 nucleotides: TGCAGTGCTGGACGGGCTGCCCAAGAGACCCAGTACTTC.

The chain joins TRBV7-6 to TRBJ1-2, with TRBD1 identical over 10 bases. CDR3 length: 16 amino acids. V was clipped by 0 bases and J by 2 bases; unmatched bases: 3. CDR1 and CDR2 from the germline V gene are SGHVS and FNYEAQ. In nucleotides, the CDR3 is TGTGCCAGCAGCTTAGCCGACAGGGGGCTGAACTATGGCTACACCTTC. This codes for CASSLADRGLNYGYTF.

This clonotype was picked up a small number of times. The chain is built from TRBV15 and TRBJ2-1, with D possibly called TRBD1 or TRBD2 (6 bases each). The germline gives CDR1 LNHNV, CDR2 YYDKDF (reference sequence). The CDR3 has 16 residues. V dropped 9 bases and J dropped 6 bases, with 24 bases sitting between them. In nucleotides, the CDR3 is TGTGCCACGCGGAGCTCTGGGGGGCCTTCAACCAATGAGCAGTTCTTC. It translates to CATRSSGGPSTNEQFF.